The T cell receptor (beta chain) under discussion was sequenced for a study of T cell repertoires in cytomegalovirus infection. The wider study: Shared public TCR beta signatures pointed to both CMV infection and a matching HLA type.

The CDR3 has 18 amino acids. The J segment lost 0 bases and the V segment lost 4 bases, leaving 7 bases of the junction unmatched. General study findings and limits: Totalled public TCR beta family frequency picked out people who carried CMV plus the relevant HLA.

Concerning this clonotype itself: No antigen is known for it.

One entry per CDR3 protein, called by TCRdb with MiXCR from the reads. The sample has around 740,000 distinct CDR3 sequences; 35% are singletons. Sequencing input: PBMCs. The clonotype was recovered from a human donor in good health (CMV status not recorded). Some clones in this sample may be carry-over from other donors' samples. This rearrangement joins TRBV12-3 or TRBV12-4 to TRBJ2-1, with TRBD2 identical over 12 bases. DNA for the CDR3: TGTGCCAGCAGTTCTCGGACTAGCGGGATCGTCTCCTACAATGAGCAGTTCTTC. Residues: CASSSRTSGIVSYNEQFF.